These 13 T cell receptor beta chains came from one sample sequenced in a study of blood T cell repertoires in COVID-19. Repertoires were generated with immunoSEQ multiplex PCR, while TCRdb's copy carries only in-frame clones and drops some. The sample lists about 190,000 clones; 83% were seen once. The sequenced sample consisted of peripheral blood. These receptors were collected from a woman aged 40 to 50 with acute or convalescent COVID-19.

V usage is TRBV5-1 and J usage is TRBJ2-5; D not certain. Germline V gene data show CDR1 as SGHRS and CDR2 as YFSETQ. V lost 4 bases and J 1 base, leaving 14 bases between the germline ends. The CDR3 runs to 15 residues. CDR3 DNA: TGCGCCAGCAGCCTATATGCCGGTTCCCAAGAGACCCAGTACTTC. Amino acids: CASSLYAGSQETQYF.

The genes are TRBV6-1 and TRBJ1-1; unclear D gene. Germline V gene sequence: CDR1 MNHNS, CDR2 SASEGT. Trimming took 0 bases from V and 0 from J, leaving 14 bases between them. The CDR3 extends over 17 amino acids. Written as DNA, the CDR3 is TGTGCCAGCAGTGAAGCGCTTCTGTCGGTACTGAACACTGAAGCTTTCTTT. Its protein is CASSEALLSVLNTEAFF.

This chain uses TRBV28 with TRBJ1-1; 7 positions agree with TRBD1. The germline V gene has CDR1 MDHEN and CDR2 SYDVKM. After removal of 10 bases from V and 2 bases from J, the junction contained 10 bases not matched to a gene. The CDR3 has 14 amino acids. The CDR3 is CATLTGTANTEAFF. The CDR3 DNA follows: TGTGCCACTTTAACCGGGACAGCTAACACTGAAGCTTTCTTT.

V usage is TRBV5-1 and J usage is TRBJ2-2; TRBD2 matches 8 bases. Trimming at V came to 3 bases and at J to 3 bases, leaving 4 bases not matched to a gene. Germline V gives CDR1 SGHRS, CDR2 YFSETQ. CDR3 length: 15 residues. CDR3 protein: CASSSRAGDTGELFF. CDR3 nucleotide sequence: TGCGCCAGCAGCTCAAGAGCGGGGGACACCGGGGAGCTGTTTTTT.

The chain links TRBV19 to TRBJ1-2, with D possibly TRBD1 on 5 matching bases. Germline assignment: CDR1 LNHDA and CDR2 SQIVND (reference sequence). Trimming cost V 5 bases and J 4 bases, with 11 bases left between them. This CDR3 spans 13 amino acids. CDR3 loop: CASSPQGFYGYTF. The CDR3 nucleotides read TGTGCCAGTAGTCCGCAGGGCTTCTATGGCTACACCTTC.

The J gene is TRBJ1-5, the V gene TRBV12-3 or TRBV12-4, with D unresolved. V lost 2 bases, J lost 7 bases, and 9 bases lay in between. CDR3 length: 13 amino acids. The CDR3, as DNA: TGTGCCAGCAGTTTATCGGAGGGACAGCCCCAGCATTTT. This encodes CASSLSEGQPQHF.

This clone was picked up one time. The rearrangement uses TRBV7-9 and TRBJ2-1; D may be TRBD2 (6 bases). CDR1 and CDR2 from the germline V gene are SEHNR and FQNEAQ (reference sequence). Trimming shortened V by 5 bases and J by 2 bases, and 16 bases separated the two germline ends. The CDR3 contains 16 residues. CDR3 bases: TGTGCCAGCAGCCTAGGCGGCGGGGTCACCTACAATGAGCAGTTCTTC. Its translation is CASSLGGGVTYNEQFF. Full variable domain (remainder filled in from reference TRBV7-9 and TRBJ2-1): DTGVSQNPRHKITKRGQNVTFRCDPISEHNRLYWYRQTLGQGPEFLTYFQNEAQLEKSRLLSDRFSAERPKGSFSTLEIQRTEQGDSAMYLCASSLGGGVTYNEQFFGPGTRLTVL.

V gene TRBV27 combines with J gene TRBJ2-7, with D unresolved. Germline V gene data show CDR1 as MNHEY and CDR2 as SMNVEV (reference sequence). Trimming removed 5 bases from V and 2 bases from J, with 10 bases in between. The CDR3 consists of 13 residues. The CDR3 here is CASSHDTTYEQYF. The CDR3 nucleotides are TGTGCCAGCAGTCACGACACAACCTACGAGCAGTACTTC.

The chain recombines TRBV30 with TRBJ2-1; 9 positions match TRBD2. This CDR3 has 15 amino acids. The V gene's germline CDR1 is GTSNPN and CDR2 SVGIG (reference sequence). J was trimmed by 5 bases and V by 2 bases; bases with no gene match: 7. CDR3 protein: CAWSYGAGGHNEQFF. The CDR3 nucleotides read TGTGCCTGGAGTTATGGCGCGGGAGGGCACAATGAGCAGTTCTTC. The entire variable domain, with the rest obtained from reference TRBV30 and TRBJ2-1, is as follows: SQTIHQWPATLVQPVGSPLSLECTVEGTSNPNLYWYRQAAGRGLQLLFYSVGIGQISSEVPQNLSASRPQDRQFILSSKKLLLSDSGFYLCAWSYGAGGHNEQFFGPGTRLTVL.

The chain combines TRBV30 with TRBJ1-4, with TRBD1 matching over 9 bases. V gave up 7 bases and J gave up 3 bases; unmatched junction bases: 18. From germline, CDR1 is GTSNPN and CDR2 SVGIG (reference sequence). The CDR3 is 18 amino acids. CDR3 loop: CAFIRGQGKSWSNEKLFF. The CDR3 DNA is TGTGCCTTCATACGGGGACAGGGAAAGTCTTGGTCTAATGAAAAACTGTTTTTT.

DNA of the CDR3: TGCGCCAGCAGCTTGGCTATCACTAGCGGTCCTTACGAGCAGTACTTC. This codes for CASSLAITSGPYEQYF. This chain connects TRBV5-1 to TRBJ2-7; 8 bases map to TRBD2. The CDR3 totals 16 residues. Per the germline V gene, CDR1 is SGHRS and CDR2 is YFSETQ. With V trimmed by 0 bases and J by 4 bases, 9 bases remained unmatched.

This chain links TRBV28 with TRBJ1-5, with a tentative D call TRBD1 (6 bases). The germline V and J ends were trimmed by 6 bases and 0 bases, with 18 bases remaining between them. The CDR3 runs to 17 residues. CDR1 and CDR2 (germline): MDHEN, SYDVKM. CDR3 sequence: CASRTAGADRSNQPQHF. CDR3 bases: TGTGCCAGCAGAACAGCAGGGGCTGATCGTAGCAATCAGCCCCAGCATTTT.

The chain combines TRBV7-9 with TRBJ2-3; D ambiguous. CDR3 length: 15 residues. V was shortened by 3 bases and J by 1 base, with 11 bases between the two germline ends. From germline, CDR1 is SEHNR and CDR2 FQNEAQ (reference sequence). The CDR3 reads CASSFLNPGTDTQYF. The CDR3 DNA sequence: TGTGCCAGCAGCTTTTTGAACCCGGGCACAGATACGCAGTATTTT. The whole variable domain, remainder taken from reference TRBV7-9 and TRBJ2-3, is DTGVSQNPRHKITKRGQNVTFRCDPISEHNRLYWYRQTLGQGPEFLTYFQNEAQLEKSRLLSDRFSAERPKGSFSTLEIQRTEQGDSAMYLCASSFLNPGTDTQYFGPGTRLTVL.